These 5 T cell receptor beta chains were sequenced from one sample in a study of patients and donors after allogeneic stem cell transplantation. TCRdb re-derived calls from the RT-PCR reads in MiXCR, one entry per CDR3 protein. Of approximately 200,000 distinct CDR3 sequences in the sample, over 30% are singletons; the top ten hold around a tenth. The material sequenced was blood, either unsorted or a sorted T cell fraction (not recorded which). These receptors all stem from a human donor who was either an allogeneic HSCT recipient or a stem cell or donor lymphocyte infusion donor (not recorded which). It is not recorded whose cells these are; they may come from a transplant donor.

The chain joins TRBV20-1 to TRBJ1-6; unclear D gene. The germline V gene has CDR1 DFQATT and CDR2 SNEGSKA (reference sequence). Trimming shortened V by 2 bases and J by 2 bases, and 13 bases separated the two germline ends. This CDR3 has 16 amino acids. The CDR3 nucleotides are TGCAGTGCTAGAACCGGAGGCTCCACCTATAATTCACCCCTCCACTTT. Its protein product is CSARTGGSTYNSPLHF.

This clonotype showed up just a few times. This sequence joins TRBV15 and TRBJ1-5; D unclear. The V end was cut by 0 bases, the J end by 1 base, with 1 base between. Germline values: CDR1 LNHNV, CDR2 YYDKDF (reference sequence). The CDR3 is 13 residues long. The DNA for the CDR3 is TGTGCCACCAGCAGAGAAAGCAATCAGCCCCAGCATTTT. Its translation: CATSRESNQPQHF.

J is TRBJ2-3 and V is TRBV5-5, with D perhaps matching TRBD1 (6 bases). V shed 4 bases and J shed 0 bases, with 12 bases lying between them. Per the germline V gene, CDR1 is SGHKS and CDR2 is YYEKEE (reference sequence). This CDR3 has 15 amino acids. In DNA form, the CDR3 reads TGTGCCAGCAGCCCGGACAGATCTAGCACAGATACGCAGTATTTT. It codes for CASSPDRSSTDTQYF.

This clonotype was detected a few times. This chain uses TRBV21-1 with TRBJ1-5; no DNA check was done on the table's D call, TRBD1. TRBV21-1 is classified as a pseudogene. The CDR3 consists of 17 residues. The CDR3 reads CASSKAPRDNFNQPQHF. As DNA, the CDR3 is TGTGCCAGCAGCAAAGCCCCCCGGGACAATTTTAATCAGCCCCAGCATTTT.

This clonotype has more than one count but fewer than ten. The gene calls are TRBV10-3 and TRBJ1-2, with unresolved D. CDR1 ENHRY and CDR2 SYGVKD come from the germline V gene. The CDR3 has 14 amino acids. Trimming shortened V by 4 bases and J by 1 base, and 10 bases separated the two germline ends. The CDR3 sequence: CAISGAASNYGYTF. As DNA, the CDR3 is TGTGCCATCAGTGGGGCAGCAAGTAACTATGGCTACACCTTC.